This T cell receptor beta chain was recovered during a study of blood T cell repertoires in COVID-19. Turning to the study itself: The study drew acute and convalescent COVID-19 samples from the United States, Italy and Spain. From T cells, B-cell-depleted T cells, or PBMCs came the material, which was cDNA or gDNA.

Original processing notes: Quantification of nucleated cells was approximated via reference gene primer amplification. The repertoire was sequenced with immunoSEQ multiplex PCR; TCRdb's copy has only in-frame clones and lacks some. V and J calls and clone size are copied from that table; D and trimming were computed from the DNA. The table records some 220,000 clones, approximately 85% of them present only once. The V segment lost 2 bases and the J segment 4 bases; nucleotides outside the gene matches: 5. Germline values: CDR1 MNHEY, CDR2 SVGAGI. The CDR3 spans 15 residues. Patients of the Seattle cohort, enrolled during active infection, were followed longitudinally. This clone was found a few times.

The chain has TRBV6-5 and TRBJ2-1, with TRBD2 matching 7 bases. What was sequenced was peripheral blood. The sequence was obtained from a man in his fifties with COVID-19, enrolled during active disease. CDR3 in DNA: TGTGCCAGCAGTTACCGGCCTAGCGGATACAATGAGCAGTTCTTC. Translated, it gives CASSYRPSGYNEQFF.